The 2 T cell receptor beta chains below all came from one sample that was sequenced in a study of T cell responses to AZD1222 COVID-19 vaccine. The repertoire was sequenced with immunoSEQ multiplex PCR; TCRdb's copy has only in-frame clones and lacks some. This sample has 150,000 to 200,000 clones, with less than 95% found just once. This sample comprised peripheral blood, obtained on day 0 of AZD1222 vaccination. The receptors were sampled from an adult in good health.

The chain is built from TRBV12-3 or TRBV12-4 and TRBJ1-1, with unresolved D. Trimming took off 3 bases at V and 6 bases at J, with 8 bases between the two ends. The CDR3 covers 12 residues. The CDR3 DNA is TGTGCCAGCAGTTTGTATGGAGCTGAAGCTTTCTTT. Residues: CASSLYGAEAFF.

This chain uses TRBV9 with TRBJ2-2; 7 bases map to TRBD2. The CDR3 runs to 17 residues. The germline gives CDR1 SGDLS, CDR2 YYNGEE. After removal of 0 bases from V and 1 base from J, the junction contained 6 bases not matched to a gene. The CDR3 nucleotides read TGTGCCAGCAGCGTAGCTCTCAGCGGGGTGAACACCGGGGAGCTGTTTTTT. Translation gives CASSVALSGVNTGELFF.